The 14 T cell receptor beta chains in this list originate from one sample, sequenced in a study of cytotoxic CD8 clonotypes in ibrutinib-treated CLL. Sequencing used immunoSEQ multiplex PCR; TCRdb keeps in-frame clones, though not all of them. Altogether a few hundred thousand clones are present, about three quarters being singletons, with the ten largest covering 15%. Source: PBMCs, taken after 24 months of ibrutinib treatment. The receptor set was obtained from a human donor with chronic lymphocytic leukemia.

This chain connects TRBV28 to TRBJ2-7; TRBD1 matches 8 bases. Losses at the gene ends were 6 bases for V and 2 bases for J; bases not matched to a gene: 9. The CDR3 totals 15 residues. Germline V gives CDR1 MDHEN, CDR2 SYDVKM. The CDR3 sequence is CASSSSRTGTYEQYF. Written as DNA, the CDR3 is TGTGCCAGCAGCTCCTCTCGGACAGGGACCTACGAGCAGTACTTC.

The chain carries TRBV29-1 and TRBJ2-1; 10 bases match TRBD2. CDR1 and CDR2 from the germline V gene are SQVTM and ANQGSEA. The CDR3 runs to 14 residues. With 4 bases clipped from V and 2 bases from J, the junction kept 2 bases outside the gene matches. CDR3 protein: CSVGSGRPYNEQFF. The CDR3 region has the DNA TGCAGCGTTGGTAGCGGGAGGCCCTACAATGAGCAGTTCTTC.

The rearrangement joins TRBV25-1 to TRBJ2-3; 8 bases are shared with TRBD1. V dropped 8 bases and J dropped 2; count of bases not matched to a gene: 3. This CDR3 contains 13 residues. CDR1 and CDR2 from the germline V gene are MGHDK and SYGVNS. The CDR3 coding sequence is TGTGCCAGCGGGACAGGCCTCACAGATACGCAGTATTTT. It codes for CASGTGLTDTQYF.

V is TRBV6-5 and J is TRBJ1-2; D is perhaps TRBD1 (6 bases). This CDR3 contains 15 residues. CDR1 and CDR2 (germline): MNHEY, SVGAGI. Trimming removed 0 bases from V and 4 bases from J, with 12 bases in between. The CDR3 DNA sequence: TGTGCCAGCAGTTACTCATTTCGGGGGCCCTATGGCTACACCTTC. Its translation: CASSYSFRGPYGYTF.

This clone was seen a handful of times. The V gene is TRBV28, the J gene TRBJ2-5, with TRBD2 as a possible D gene (6 bases). CDR3 length: 13 residues. V gave up 4 bases and J gave up 2 bases, with 8 bases separating them. In germline, CDR1 is MDHEN, CDR2 SYDVKM. In DNA, the CDR3 is TGTGCCAGCAGTTCCGGGACTCAAGAGACCCAGTACTTC. This sequence encodes CASSSGTQETQYF.

This clone was recorded a few times. J is TRBJ1-3 and V is TRBV6-5; no clear D gene. The V end lost 8 bases, the J end lost 7 bases, and 6 bases lay between the germline ends. CDR1 is MNHEY, CDR2 SVGAGI, per germline. The CDR3 contains 10 residues. The CDR3 protein is CASGQNTIYF. CDR3 DNA: TGTGCCAGCGGCCAGAACACCATATATTTT.

This clone has a handful of counts. The rearrangement uses TRBV7-2 and TRBJ2-5, with D possibly being TRBD2 (6 bases). This CDR3 comprises 13 residues. Germline CDR1 is SGHTA and CDR2 is FQGNSA. The V gene lost 1 base and the J gene lost 7 bases, with 10 bases spanning the gap. CDR3 region: CASSLGGRGTQYF. CDR3 in DNA: TGTGCCAGCAGCTTAGGAGGGCGGGGGACCCAGTACTTC.

The rearrangement joins TRBV6-6 to TRBJ1-4, with a weak D call TRBD1 (5 bases). The CDR3 is 12 amino acids. Per the germline V gene, CDR1 is MNHNY and CDR2 is SVGAGI (reference sequence). Deletions cut 8 bases from V and 8 bases from J, with 12 bases between. CDR3 DNA sequence: TGTGCCAGCGGGCGGGGGGGAGAAAAACTGTTTTTT. This codes for CASGRGGEKLFF.

J is TRBJ1-1 and V is TRBV29-1; tentative D call: TRBD1 (5 bases). The V end lost 2 bases, the J end lost 4 bases, and 14 bases lay between the germline ends. Germline CDR1 SQVTM, CDR2 ANQGSEA. The CDR3 has 14 residues. The CDR3 DNA reads as TGCAGCGTTGAATCCTCGATGGGGGTCACTGAAGCTTTCTTT. Protein sequence: CSVESSMGVTEAFF.

V is TRBV28 and J is TRBJ1-5; D is unclear. The V gene's germline CDR1 is MDHEN and CDR2 SYDVKM. Trimming took off 3 bases at V and 5 bases at J, with 8 bases between the two ends. The CDR3 is 13 residues long. The chain's CDR3 is CASSFGRDQPQHF. CDR3 nucleotides: TGTGCCAGCAGTTTTGGCCGAGATCAGCCCCAGCATTTT.

The genes are TRBV4-2 and TRBJ2-7; D possibly corresponds to TRBD2 (5 bases). Germline lookup yields CDR1 LGHNA and CDR2 YNFKEQ. This CDR3 comprises 15 residues. V shed 0 bases and J shed 5 bases, with 14 bases lying between them. CDR3 DNA: TGTGCCAGCAGCCAAGATGATACGGGAATCGACGAGCAGTACTTC. It translates to CASSQDDTGIDEQYF.

The table lists this clone with a few counts. The chain has TRBV30 and TRBJ1-2; 8 nucleotides agree with TRBD1. V lost 4 bases to trimming and J lost 10 bases; unmatched junction nucleotides: 5. The CDR3 consists of 11 residues. Germline lookup yields CDR1 GTSNPN and CDR2 SVGIG (reference sequence). The CDR3 loop is CAWTAGGVYTF. The CDR3 coding sequence is TGTGCCTGGACCGCAGGGGGCGTCTACACCTTC.

Concerning this clone itself: At the DNA level, this CDR3 is encoded by other sequences in the same sample as well. The V gene is TRBV7-9, the J gene TRBJ1-2; D gene ambiguous. Per germline, CDR1 SEHNR and CDR2 FQNEAQ (reference sequence). CDR3 length: 13 amino acids. V was shortened by 1 base and J by 7 bases, with 10 bases between the two germline ends. The CDR3 loop reads CASSLEEGRGYTF. In nucleotides, the CDR3 is TGTGCCAGCAGCTTAGAGGAGGGCCGTGGCTACACCTTC.

This chain uses TRBV16 with TRBJ1-1; a weak D match, TRBD1 (5 bases). V was cut by 4 bases and J by 3 bases, with 9 bases left in between. CDR3 length: 13 amino acids. CDR1 and CDR2 (germline): KGHSY, FQNENV. In DNA form, the CDR3 reads TGTGCCAGCAGCCCTGACAGTCACACTGAAGCTTTCTTT. Amino acid sequence: CASSPDSHTEAFF.